This T cell receptor beta chain was identified in a study of blood T cell repertoires in COVID-19. This CDR3 has 16 amino acids. V lost 0 bases, J lost 7 bases, and 8 bases stayed unmatched. Looked up from germline, CDR1 is LGHDT and CDR2 is YNNKEL (reference sequence). Original processing notes: Amplification of reference gene primers was used by the study to estimate nucleated cell counts. Here immunoSEQ multiplex PCR was the method, and the copy in TCRdb shows in-frame clones only, minus some. From that table come the V and J calls and clone size; the DNA was used to work out D and trimming. The sample carries about 65,000 clones, about 80% recorded once. Enrollment of patients from Seattle took place during active infection, with longitudinal follow-up.

The receptor comes from a man aged 45 to 65 with COVID-19, enrolled during active disease. This chain uses TRBV3-1 (or the pseudogene TRBV3-2) with TRBJ2-1, with 8 bases fitting TRBD2. The specimen sequenced was peripheral blood. CDR3 sequence: CASSQEPGGPGNEQFF. DNA for the CDR3: TGTGCCAGCAGCCAAGAACCGGGAGGGCCAGGGAATGAGCAGTTCTTC.